The present TCR beta chain was sequenced within a study of human T cells and chemical hapten exposure. In the study overall: Patch tests put 0.01% DPC on the upper back, read at 6 days. Cases of alopecia areata, totalis or universalis occurred in a predominantly female patient group.

TCRdb processed the RACE reads anew with MiXCR; each CDR3 protein has one entry. This table holds under 65,000 distinct CDR3 sequences, about a tenth found once. The CDR3 loop spans 17 amino acids. Germline assignment: CDR1 SGHVS and CDR2 FQNEAQ. V lost 5 bases and J 9 bases, leaving 27 bases between the germline ends. Time point defined: patch test 1, 2 weeks after DPC sensitization. Regarding treatment: therapeutic diphenylcyclopropenone sensitization with weekly scalp DPC. Every donor had alopecia and was 18 to 70 years old; all were suitable for DPC. The sample here was whole blood, taken in connection with sensitization to the hapten diphenylcyclopropenone (DPC). The receptor was isolated from a woman in her 50s with alopecia areata. Some clones in this sample may be carry-over from other donors' samples. V and J are TRBV7-8 and TRBJ2-3, with D perhaps TRBD2 (5 bases). CDR3 residues: CASSPVAAGLGRPTQYF. The CDR3 DNA is TGTGCCAGCAGCCCCGTTGCCGCGGGTCTAGGTCGCCCCACGCAGTATTTT.